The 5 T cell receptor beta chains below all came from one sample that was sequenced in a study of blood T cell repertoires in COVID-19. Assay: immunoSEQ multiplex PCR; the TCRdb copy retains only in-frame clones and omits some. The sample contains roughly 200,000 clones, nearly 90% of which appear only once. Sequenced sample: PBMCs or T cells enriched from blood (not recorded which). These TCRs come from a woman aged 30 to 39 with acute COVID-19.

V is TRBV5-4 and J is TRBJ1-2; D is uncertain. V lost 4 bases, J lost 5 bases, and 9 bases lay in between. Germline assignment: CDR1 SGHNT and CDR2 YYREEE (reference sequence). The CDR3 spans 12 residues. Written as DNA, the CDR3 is TGTGCCAGCAGCGGGCGGGATTATGGCTACACCTTC. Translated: CASSGRDYGYTF. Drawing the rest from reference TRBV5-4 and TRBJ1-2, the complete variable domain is ETGVTQSPTHLIKTRGQQVTLRCSSQSGHNTVSWYQQALGQGPQFIFQYYREEENGRGNFPPRFSGLQFPNYSSELNVNALELDDSALYLCASSGRDYGYTFGSGTRLTVV.

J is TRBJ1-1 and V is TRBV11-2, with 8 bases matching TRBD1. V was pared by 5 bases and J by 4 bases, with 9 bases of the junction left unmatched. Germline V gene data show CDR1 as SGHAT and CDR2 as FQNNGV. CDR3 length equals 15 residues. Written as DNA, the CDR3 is TGTGCCAGCAGCCAAACGGGACAGGCGGGCACTGAAGCTTTCTTT. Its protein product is CASSQTGQAGTEAFF.

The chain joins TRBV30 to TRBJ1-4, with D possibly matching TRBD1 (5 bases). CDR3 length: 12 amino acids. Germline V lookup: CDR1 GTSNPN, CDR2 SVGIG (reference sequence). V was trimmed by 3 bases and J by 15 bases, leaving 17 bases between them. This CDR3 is CAWRLGVGAVFF. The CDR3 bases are TGTGCCTGGAGGCTAGGTGTAGGGGCAGTGTTTTTT. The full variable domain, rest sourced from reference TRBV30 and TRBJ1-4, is SQTIHQWPATLVQPVGSPLSLECTVEGTSNPNLYWYRQAAGRGLQLLFYSVGIGQISSEVPQNLSASRPQDRQFILSSKKLLLSDSGFYLCAWRLGVGAVFFGSGTQLSVL.

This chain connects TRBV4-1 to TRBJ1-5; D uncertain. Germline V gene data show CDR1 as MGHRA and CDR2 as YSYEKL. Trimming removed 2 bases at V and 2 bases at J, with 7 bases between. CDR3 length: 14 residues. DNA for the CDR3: TGCGCCAGCAGCCAAACGAGAGGCAATCAGCCCCAGCATTTT. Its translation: CASSQTRGNQPQHF.

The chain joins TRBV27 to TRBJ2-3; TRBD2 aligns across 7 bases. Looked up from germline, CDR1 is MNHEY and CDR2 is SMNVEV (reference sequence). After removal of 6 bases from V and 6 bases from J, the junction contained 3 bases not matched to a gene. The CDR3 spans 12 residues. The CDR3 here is CASSHGGDTQYF. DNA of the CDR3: TGTGCCAGCAGCCACGGGGGGGATACGCAGTATTTT.